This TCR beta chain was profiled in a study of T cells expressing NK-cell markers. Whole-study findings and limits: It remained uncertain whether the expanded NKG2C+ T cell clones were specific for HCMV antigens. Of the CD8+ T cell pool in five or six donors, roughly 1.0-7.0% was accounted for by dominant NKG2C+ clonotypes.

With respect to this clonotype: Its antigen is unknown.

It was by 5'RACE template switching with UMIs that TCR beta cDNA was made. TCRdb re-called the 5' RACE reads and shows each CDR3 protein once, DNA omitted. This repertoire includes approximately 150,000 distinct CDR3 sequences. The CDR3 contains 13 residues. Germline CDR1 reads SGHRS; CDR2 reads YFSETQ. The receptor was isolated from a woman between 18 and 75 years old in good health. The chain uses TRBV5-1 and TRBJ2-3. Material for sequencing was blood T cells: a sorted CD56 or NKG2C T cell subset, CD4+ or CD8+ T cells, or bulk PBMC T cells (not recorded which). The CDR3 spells CASSSSNGDTQYF.